A single sample gave rise to the 22 T cell receptor beta chains below, sequenced in a study of CD4 T cells in relation to SARS-CoV-2 and coronaviruses. TCRdb's table, derived via immunoSEQ multiplex PCR, lists solely in-frame clones and lacks some. The profile shows 65,000 or so clones, 87% of them singletons. Before the COVID-19 pandemic, during about 2010-2018, CD4+ T cells were taken from unexposed donors. The material sequenced was memory CD4+ T cells from PBMCs. The receptors were gathered from a human donor in good health.

This rearrangement joins TRBV5-1 to TRBJ1-5; D is undetermined. Trimming took 3 bases from V and 9 from J, leaving 19 bases between them. Germline V CDR1 and CDR2: SGHRS, YFSETQ. The CDR3 runs to 15 residues. The CDR3 nucleotides read TGCGCCAGCAGCTCTTCAGGTCCAAAAAGCGGGCCCCAGCATTTT. Amino acids: CASSSSGPKSGPQHF.

This chain joins TRBV2 and TRBJ2-5; D is ambiguous. This CDR3 region has 12 residues. CDR1 and CDR2 (germline): SNHLY, FYNNEI. Deletions cut 4 bases from V and 5 bases from J, with 8 bases between. CDR3 nucleotides: TGTGCCAGCAGTGCCCCCGGGGAGACCCAGTACTTC. Translated: CASSAPGETQYF.

CDR3 coding DNA: TGTGCCAGTAGTACCCTACAGGATCTGAACACTGAAGCTTTCTTT. Translated: CASSTLQDLNTEAFF. This chain joins TRBV19 and TRBJ1-1, with D maybe TRBD1 (5 bases). CDR1 is LNHDA, CDR2 SQIVND, per germline (reference sequence). Trimming left V 4 bases short and J 0 bases short, with 12 bases between. The CDR3 sequence is 15 residues long.

This chain joins TRBV20-1 and TRBJ2-2; D is unresolved. The CDR3 loop spans 15 amino acids. The V end was cut by 3 bases, the J end by 3 bases, with 14 bases between. CDR1 is DFQATT and CDR2 is SNEGSKA in the germline V gene (reference sequence). The chain's CDR3 is CSASKRRLDTGELFF. The CDR3 DNA reads as TGCAGTGCTAGTAAACGGCGCTTAGACACCGGGGAGCTGTTTTTT.

V is TRBV12-3 or TRBV12-4 and J is TRBJ2-3; D unclear. V lost 5 bases and J lost 9, with 15 bases in between. The CDR3 length is 13 residues. The CDR3 is CASSMESVLTQYF. The CDR3 DNA reads as TGTGCCAGCAGTATGGAGTCGGTCCTCACGCAGTATTTT.

V and J are TRBV15 and TRBJ1-1; D unclear. The ends were cut back, 3 bases at V and 8 bases at J, with 7 bases in the middle. The germline CDR1 and CDR2 sequences are LNHNV and YYDKDF (reference sequence). The CDR3 spans 11 residues. The CDR3 loop reads CATSSRTEAFF. CDR3 nucleotides: TGTGCCACCAGCAGCAGGACCGAAGCTTTCTTT.

The chain links TRBV29-1 to TRBJ2-2; weak D call: TRBD1 (7 bases). With 7 bases removed from V and 5 bases from J, the gap between germline ends came to 14 bases. CDR1 SQVTM and CDR2 ANQGSEA come from the germline V gene. The CDR3 sequence is 13 residues long. As DNA, the CDR3 is TGCAGCGCAGGGGGGCAGAGGACCGGGGAGCTGTTTTTT. This encodes CSAGGQRTGELFF.

The V gene is TRBV9, the J gene TRBJ2-7; possibly TRBD1 for D (6 bases). Germline V gives CDR1 SGDLS, CDR2 YYNGEE. Between the trimmed V and J ends, which lost 0 bases and 5 bases, there was a span of 6 bases. The CDR3 consists of 12 residues. The CDR3 loop is CASSVGQDEQYF. The CDR3 DNA follows: TGTGCCAGCAGCGTAGGACAGGACGAGCAGTACTTC.

The rearrangement uses TRBV29-1 and TRBJ1-4; D remains unclear. The length of the CDR3 is 13 residues. V shed 4 bases and J shed 3 bases, with 9 bases lying between them. Germline V lookup: CDR1 SQVTM, CDR2 ANQGSEA. CDR3 sequence: CSVAPGSNEKLFF. In nucleotides, the CDR3 is TGCAGCGTTGCCCCGGGGTCTAATGAAAAACTGTTTTTT.

In its sample, this clone was seen a few times. The chain employs TRBV18 and TRBJ1-6; the D gene is possibly TRBD1 (5 bases). Per the germline V gene, CDR1 is KGHSH and CDR2 is LQKENI. The CDR3 is made up of 15 amino acids. Trimming took off 1 base at V and 7 bases at J, with 11 bases between the two ends. The CDR3 sequence is CASSPLTRENSPLHF. The CDR3 region has the DNA TGTGCCAGCTCACCACTGACCAGGGAGAATTCACCCCTCCACTTT.

The chain uses TRBV7-8 and TRBJ1-5, with D uncertain. The CDR3 length is 14 residues. Per the germline V gene, CDR1 is SGHVS and CDR2 is FQNEAQ. Trimming shortened V by 2 bases and J by 7 bases, and 12 bases separated the two germline ends. DNA for the CDR3: TGTGCCAGCAGCTTAATAAATACTGGGCAGCCCCAGCATTTT. Its translation is CASSLINTGQPQHF.

The CDR3 coding sequence is TGTGCCTGGAGTTGGTTGGGACTGGCAAACTCGAACACTGAAGCTTTCTTT. It specifies CAWSWLGLANSNTEAFF. This rearrangement joins TRBV30 to TRBJ1-1; a possible D gene is TRBD1 (5 bases). The CDR3 consists of 17 residues. Germline CDR1 GTSNPN, CDR2 SVGIG (reference sequence). V dropped 2 bases and J dropped 1 base, with 20 bases sitting between them.

The rearrangement uses TRBV5-1 and TRBJ2-5; no firm D call. V was shortened by 4 bases and J by 1 base, with 2 bases between the two germline ends. The CDR3 loop spans 11 amino acids. CDR1 and CDR2 (germline): SGHRS, YFSETQ. This CDR3 reads CASSIQETQYF. CDR3 DNA: TGCGCCAGCAGCATCCAAGAGACCCAGTACTTC.

CDR3 sequence: CASSFKSGTAFNEKLFF. The CDR3 bases are TGTGCCAGCAGCTTTAAATCCGGGACAGCCTTTAATGAAAAACTGTTTTTT. This chain joins TRBV5-4 and TRBJ1-4, with 7 bases aligning to TRBD1. Germline lookup yields CDR1 SGHNT and CDR2 YYREEE (reference sequence). Unmatched junction bases numbered 11, after V lost 2 bases and J lost 4 bases. CDR3 size: 17 residues.

The rearrangement links TRBV18 to TRBJ2-3; D gene uncertain. There are 13 residues in the CDR3. V was trimmed by 3 bases and J by 6 bases, leaving 10 bases between them. Germline V gives CDR1 KGHSH, CDR2 LQKENI. CDR3 coding DNA: TGTGCCAGCTCACCCACGGCCACGGATACGCAGTATTTT. Protein: CASSPTATDTQYF.

V is TRBV2 and J is TRBJ2-7; D call uncertain. This CDR3 comprises 11 residues. CDR1 and CDR2 from the germline V gene are SNHLY and FYNNEI. V dropped 7 bases and J dropped 5 bases, with 9 bases sitting between them. The CDR3 sequence: CASTRRDEQYF. CDR3 nucleotide sequence: TGTGCCAGCACACGGCGCGACGAGCAGTACTTC.

The chain carries TRBV7-9 and TRBJ2-7, with D unclear. Germline CDR1 is SEHNR and CDR2 is FQNEAQ (reference sequence). This CDR3 spans 11 amino acids. The V end lost 3 bases, the J end lost 2 bases, and 2 bases lay between the germline ends. CDR3: CASSFPYEQYF. The CDR3 coding sequence is TGTGCCAGCAGCTTCCCCTACGAGCAGTACTTC.

V usage is TRBV5-1 and J usage is TRBJ1-1, with D unresolved. Looked up from germline, CDR1 is SGHRS and CDR2 is YFSETQ. V was trimmed by 0 bases and J by 4 bases, leaving 10 bases between them. The CDR3 totals 14 residues. Here the CDR3 DNA reads TGCGCCAGCAGCTTGGACCAGATAGGCACTGAAGCTTTCTTT. The encoded protein is CASSLDQIGTEAFF.

V and J are TRBV7-8 and TRBJ2-5; a weak D match, TRBD2 (5 bases). The germline V and J ends were trimmed by 5 bases and 5 bases, with 9 bases remaining between them. This CDR3 region has 12 residues. The germline V gene encodes CDR1 SGHVS and CDR2 FQNEAQ. The CDR3 spells CASSPADETQYF. Here the CDR3 DNA reads TGTGCCAGCAGCCCAGCGGATGAGACCCAGTACTTC.

This rearrangement joins TRBV6-5 to TRBJ1-4; D remains unclear. Per the germline V gene, CDR1 is MNHEY and CDR2 is SVGAGI. The CDR3 is 13 amino acids. Trimming pared 6 bases from V and 2 bases from J, leaving 7 bases between. CDR3 in DNA: TGTGCCAGCAGCAAGCGTACTAATGAAAAACTGTTTTTT. As protein: CASSKRTNEKLFF.

This chain joins TRBV5-1 and TRBJ2-2, with 14 bases lining up with TRBD2. The junction had 4 bases not matched to a gene; V was cut back by 4 bases and J by 5 bases. Germline V gene data show CDR1 as SGHRS and CDR2 as YFSETQ. The CDR3 contains 16 residues. The CDR3, as DNA: TGCGCCAGCAGCCAATGGACTAGCGGGGGGACCGGGGAGCTGTTTTTT. It specifies CASSQWTSGGTGELFF.

CDR3 amino acids: CASSPSTGFGYEQYF. The CDR3 region has the DNA TGTGCCAGCAGTCCATCCACAGGGTTCGGCTACGAGCAGTACTTC. The rearrangement joins TRBV28 to TRBJ2-7, with D possibly TRBD1 on 6 matching bases. The CDR3 covers 15 residues. The V and J ends lost 5 bases and 3 bases respectively, with 17 bases between them. Germline V gives CDR1 MDHEN, CDR2 SYDVKM. The whole variable domain, remainder taken from reference TRBV28 and TRBJ2-7, is DVKVTQSSRYLVKRTGEKVFLECVQDMDHENMFWYRQDPGLGLRLIYFSYDVKMKEKGDIPEGYSVSREKKERFSLILESASTNQTSMYLCASSPSTGFGYEQYFGPGTRLTVT.